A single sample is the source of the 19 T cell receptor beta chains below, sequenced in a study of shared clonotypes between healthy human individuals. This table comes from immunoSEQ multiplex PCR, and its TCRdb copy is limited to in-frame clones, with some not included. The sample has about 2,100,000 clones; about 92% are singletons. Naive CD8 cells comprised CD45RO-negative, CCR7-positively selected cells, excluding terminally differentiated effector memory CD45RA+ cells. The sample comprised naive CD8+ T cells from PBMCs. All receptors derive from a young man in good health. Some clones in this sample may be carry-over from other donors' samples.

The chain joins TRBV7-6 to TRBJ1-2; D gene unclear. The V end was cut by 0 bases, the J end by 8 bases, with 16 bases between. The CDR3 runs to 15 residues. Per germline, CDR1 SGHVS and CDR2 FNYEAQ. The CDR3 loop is CASSLAQEAPGGYTF. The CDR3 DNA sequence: TGTGCCAGCAGCTTAGCCCAGGAGGCACCCGGGGGCTACACCTTC.

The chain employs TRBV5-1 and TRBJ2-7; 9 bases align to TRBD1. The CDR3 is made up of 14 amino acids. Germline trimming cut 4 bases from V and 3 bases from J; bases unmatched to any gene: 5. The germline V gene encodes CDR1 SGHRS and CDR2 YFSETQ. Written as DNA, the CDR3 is TGCGCCAGCAGCCTTGGACAGGGGCACTACGAGCAGTACTTC. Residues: CASSLGQGHYEQYF.

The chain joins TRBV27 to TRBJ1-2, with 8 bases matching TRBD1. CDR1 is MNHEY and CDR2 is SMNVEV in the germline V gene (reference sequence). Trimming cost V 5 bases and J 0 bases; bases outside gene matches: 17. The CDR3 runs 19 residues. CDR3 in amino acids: CASSPLSGQGVLANYGYTF. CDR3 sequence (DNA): TGTGCCAGCAGTCCCCTATCCGGACAGGGTGTCTTAGCTAACTATGGCTACACCTTC.

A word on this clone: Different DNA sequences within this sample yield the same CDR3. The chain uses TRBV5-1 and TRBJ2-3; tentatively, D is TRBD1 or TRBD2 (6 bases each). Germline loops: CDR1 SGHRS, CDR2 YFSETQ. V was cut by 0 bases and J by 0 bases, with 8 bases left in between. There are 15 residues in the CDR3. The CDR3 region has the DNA TGCGCCAGCAGCTTGGAGGGGGGTAGCACAGATACGCAGTATTTT. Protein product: CASSLEGGSTDTQYF.

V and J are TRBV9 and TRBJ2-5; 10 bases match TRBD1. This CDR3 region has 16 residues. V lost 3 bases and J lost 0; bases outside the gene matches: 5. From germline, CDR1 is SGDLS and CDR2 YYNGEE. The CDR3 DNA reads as TGTGCCAGCAGCGCCCCCGGGACAGGGGACCAAGAGACCCAGTACTTC. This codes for CASSAPGTGDQETQYF.

The CDR3 loop reads CASSQDRGLETQYF. CDR3 bases: TGCGCCAGCAGCCAGGACAGGGGTTTGGAGACCCAGTACTTC. This chain uses TRBV4-3 with TRBJ2-5; 9 bases map to TRBD1. From germline, CDR1 is LGHNA and CDR2 YSLEER. Unmatched junction bases numbered 4, after V lost 3 bases and J lost 5 bases. This CDR3 contains 14 residues.

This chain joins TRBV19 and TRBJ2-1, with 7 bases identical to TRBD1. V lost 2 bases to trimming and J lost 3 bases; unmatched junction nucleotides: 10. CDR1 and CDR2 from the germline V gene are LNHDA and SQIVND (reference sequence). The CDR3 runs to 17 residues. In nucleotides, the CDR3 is TGTGCCAGTAGTATATCCGTGACAGGGACCTTCTACAATGAGCAGTTCTTC. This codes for CASSISVTGTFYNEQFF.

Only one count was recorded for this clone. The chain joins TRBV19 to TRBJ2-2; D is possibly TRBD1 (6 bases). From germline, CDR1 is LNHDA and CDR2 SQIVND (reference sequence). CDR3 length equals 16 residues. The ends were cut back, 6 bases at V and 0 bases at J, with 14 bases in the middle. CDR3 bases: TGTGCCAGTAGAGACAGGTATGCCGCGAACACCGGGGAGCTGTTTTTT. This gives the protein CASRDRYAANTGELFF.

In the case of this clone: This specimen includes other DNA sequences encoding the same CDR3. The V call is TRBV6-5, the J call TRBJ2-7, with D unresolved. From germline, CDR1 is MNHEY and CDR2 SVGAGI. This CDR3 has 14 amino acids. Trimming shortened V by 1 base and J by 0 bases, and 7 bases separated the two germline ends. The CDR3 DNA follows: TGTGCCAGCAGTTACTTTAGGAGCTCCTACGAGCAGTACTTC. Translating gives CASSYFRSSYEQYF.

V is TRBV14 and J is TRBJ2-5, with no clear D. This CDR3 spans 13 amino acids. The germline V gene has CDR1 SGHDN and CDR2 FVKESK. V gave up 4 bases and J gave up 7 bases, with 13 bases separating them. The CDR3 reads CASSPNSDRTQYF. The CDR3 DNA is TGTGCCAGCAGCCCGAACAGCGATCGGACCCAGTACTTC.

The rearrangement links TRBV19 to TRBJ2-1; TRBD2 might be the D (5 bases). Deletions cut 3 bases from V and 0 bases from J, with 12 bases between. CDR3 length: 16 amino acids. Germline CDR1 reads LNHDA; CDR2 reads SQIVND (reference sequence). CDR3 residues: CASSIREGRSYNEQFF. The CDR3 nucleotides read TGTGCCAGTAGTATCCGCGAGGGCCGCTCCTACAATGAGCAGTTCTTC. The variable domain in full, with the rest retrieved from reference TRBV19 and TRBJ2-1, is DGGITQSPKYLFRKEGQNVTLSCEQNLNHDAMYWYRQDPGQGLRLIYYSQIVNDFQKGDIAEGYSVSREKKESFPLTVTSAQKNPTAFYLCASSIREGRSYNEQFFGPGTRLTVL.

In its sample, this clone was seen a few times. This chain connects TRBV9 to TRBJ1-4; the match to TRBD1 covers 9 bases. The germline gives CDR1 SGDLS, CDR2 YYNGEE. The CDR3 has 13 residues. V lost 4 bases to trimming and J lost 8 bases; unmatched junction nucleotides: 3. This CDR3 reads CASSPDRGEKLFF. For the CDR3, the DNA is TGTGCCAGCAGCCCGGACAGGGGCGAAAAACTGTTTTTT. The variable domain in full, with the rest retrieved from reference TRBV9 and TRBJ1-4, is DSGVTQTPKHLITATGQRVTLRCSPRSGDLSVYWYQQSLDQGLQFLIQYYNGEERAKGNILERFSAQQFPDLHSELNLSSLELGDSALYFCASSPDRGEKLFFGSGTQLSVL.

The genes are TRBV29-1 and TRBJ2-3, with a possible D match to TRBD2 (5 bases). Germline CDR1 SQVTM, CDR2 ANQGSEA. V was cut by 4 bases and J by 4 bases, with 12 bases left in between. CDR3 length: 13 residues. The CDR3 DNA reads TGCAGCGTTGCGTACGGGGTCTCAGATACGCAGTATTTT. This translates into CSVAYGVSDTQYF.

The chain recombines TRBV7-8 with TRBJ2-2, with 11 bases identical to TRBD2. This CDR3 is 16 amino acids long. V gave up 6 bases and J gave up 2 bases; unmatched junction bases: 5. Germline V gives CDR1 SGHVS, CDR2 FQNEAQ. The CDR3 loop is CASSPSGRINTGELFF. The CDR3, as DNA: TGTGCCAGCAGTCCTAGCGGGAGGATTAACACCGGGGAGCTGTTTTTT. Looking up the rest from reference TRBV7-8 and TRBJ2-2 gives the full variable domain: GAGVSQSPRYKVAKRGQDVALRCDPISGHVSLFWYQQALGQGPEFLTYFQNEAQLDKSGLPSDRFFAERPEGSVSTLKIQRTQQEDSAVYLCASSPSGRINTGELFFGEGSRLTVL.

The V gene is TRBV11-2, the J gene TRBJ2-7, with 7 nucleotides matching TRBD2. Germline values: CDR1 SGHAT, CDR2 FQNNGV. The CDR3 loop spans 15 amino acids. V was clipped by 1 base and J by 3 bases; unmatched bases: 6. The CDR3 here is CASSLGASGVYEQYF. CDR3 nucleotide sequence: TGTGCCAGCAGCTTAGGGGCTAGCGGAGTCTACGAGCAGTACTTC.

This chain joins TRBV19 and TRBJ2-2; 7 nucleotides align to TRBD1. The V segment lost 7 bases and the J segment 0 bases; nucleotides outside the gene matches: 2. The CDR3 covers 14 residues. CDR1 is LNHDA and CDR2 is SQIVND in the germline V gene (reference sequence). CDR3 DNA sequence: TGTGCCAGTATGGACAGGACGAACACCGGGGAGCTGTTTTTT. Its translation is CASMDRTNTGELFF.

The CDR3 is CASSFFFGRAYNEQFF. The CDR3 nucleotides read TGCGCCAGCAGCTTTTTTTTCGGGAGGGCCTACAATGAGCAGTTCTTC. V usage is TRBV5-1 and J usage is TRBJ2-1; the match to TRBD2 covers 8 bases. In germline, CDR1 is SGHRS, CDR2 YFSETQ. V was pared by 2 bases and J by 2 bases, with 6 bases of the junction left unmatched. The CDR3 extends over 16 amino acids.

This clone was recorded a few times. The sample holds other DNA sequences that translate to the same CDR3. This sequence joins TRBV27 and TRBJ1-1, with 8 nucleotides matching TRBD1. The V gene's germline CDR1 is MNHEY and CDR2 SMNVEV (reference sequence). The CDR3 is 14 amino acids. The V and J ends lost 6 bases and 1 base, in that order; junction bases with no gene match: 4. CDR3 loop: CASSRTGSNTEAFF. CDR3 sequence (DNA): TGTGCCAGCAGCAGGACAGGGTCGAACACTGAAGCTTTCTTT.

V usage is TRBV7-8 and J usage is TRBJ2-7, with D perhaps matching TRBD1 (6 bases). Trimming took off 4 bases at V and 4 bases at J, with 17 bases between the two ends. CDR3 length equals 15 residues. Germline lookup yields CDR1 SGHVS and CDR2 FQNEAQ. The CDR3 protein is CASSSREGGWYEQYF. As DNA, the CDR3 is TGTGCCAGCAGCTCCCGGGAAGGGGGTTGGTACGAGCAGTACTTC.